This T cell receptor beta chain stems from a study of blood T cell repertoires in COVID-19. Looking at the study overall: Samples of COVID-19 (acute and convalescent) were obtained from the United States, Italy and Spain. From T cells, B-cell-depleted T cells, or PBMCs came the material, which was cDNA or gDNA.

In the source study's methods: Reference gene primer amplification in the assay estimated nucleated cell counts. TCRdb's table, derived via immunoSEQ multiplex PCR, lists solely in-frame clones and lacks some. V and J calls and clone size come straight from that table; D and trimming were deduced from the DNA. The sample yields under 300,000 clones, approximately 87% seen once. The material sequenced was peripheral blood. This sequence was found in a man in his fifties or sixties with acute or convalescent COVID-19.

The CDR3 nucleotides are TGCGCCAGCAGCTTGGTGGACAGGGGGAACACCGGGGAGCTGTTTTTT. Translated: CASSLVDRGNTGELFF. The chain has TRBV5-1 and TRBJ2-2; 9 bases line up with TRBD1. CDR3 size: 16 residues. J was trimmed by 1 base and V by 0 bases; bases with no gene match: 1. The germline V gene has CDR1 SGHRS and CDR2 YFSETQ.